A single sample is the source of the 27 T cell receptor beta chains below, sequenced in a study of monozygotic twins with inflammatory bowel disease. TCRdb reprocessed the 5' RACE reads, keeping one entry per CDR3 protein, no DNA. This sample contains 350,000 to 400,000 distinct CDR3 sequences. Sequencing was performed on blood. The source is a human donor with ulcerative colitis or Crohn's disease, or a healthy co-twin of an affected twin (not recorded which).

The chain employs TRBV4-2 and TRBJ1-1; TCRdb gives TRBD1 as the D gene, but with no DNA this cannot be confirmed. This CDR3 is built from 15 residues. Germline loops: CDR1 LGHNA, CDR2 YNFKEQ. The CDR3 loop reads CASSQEARGNTEAFF.

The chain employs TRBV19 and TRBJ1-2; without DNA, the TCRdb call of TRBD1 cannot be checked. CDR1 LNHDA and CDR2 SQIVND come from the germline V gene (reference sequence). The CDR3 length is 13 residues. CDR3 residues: CASGRGGADGYTF.

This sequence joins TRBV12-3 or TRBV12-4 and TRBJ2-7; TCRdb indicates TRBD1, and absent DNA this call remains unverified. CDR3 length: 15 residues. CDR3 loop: CASSAGTGDRYEQYF.

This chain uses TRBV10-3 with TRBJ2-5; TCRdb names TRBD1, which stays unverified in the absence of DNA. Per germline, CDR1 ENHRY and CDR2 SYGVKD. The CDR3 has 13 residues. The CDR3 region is CAISSGGAETQYF.

CDR3 sequence reads: CASSLGSPGELFF. The V and J genes are TRBV5-1 and TRBJ2-2. The CDR3 length is 13 residues. Germline CDR1 reads SGHRS; CDR2 reads YFSETQ.

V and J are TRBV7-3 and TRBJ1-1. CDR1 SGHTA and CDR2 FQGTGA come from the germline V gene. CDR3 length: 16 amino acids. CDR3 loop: CASSSTRRGLDTEAFF.

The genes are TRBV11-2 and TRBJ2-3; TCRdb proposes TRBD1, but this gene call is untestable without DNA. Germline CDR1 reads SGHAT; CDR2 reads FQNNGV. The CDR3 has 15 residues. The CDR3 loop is CASNKGGFFTDTQYF.

Here the CDR3 reads CSAAGDRPGETEAFF. The chain employs TRBV20-1 and TRBJ1-1; without DNA, the TCRdb call of TRBD1 cannot be checked. Germline CDR1 and CDR2: DFQATT and SNEGSKA (reference sequence). The CDR3 totals 15 residues.

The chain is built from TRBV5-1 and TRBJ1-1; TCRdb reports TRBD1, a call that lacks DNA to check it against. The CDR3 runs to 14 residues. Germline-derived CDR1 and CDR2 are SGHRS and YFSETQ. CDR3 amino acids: CASSYYRAGTEAFF.

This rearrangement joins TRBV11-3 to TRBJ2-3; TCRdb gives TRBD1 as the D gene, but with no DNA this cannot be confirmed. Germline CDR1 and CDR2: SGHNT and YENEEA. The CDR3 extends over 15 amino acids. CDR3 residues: CASSPLDRGGDTQYF. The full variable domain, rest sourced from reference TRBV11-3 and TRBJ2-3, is EAGVVQSPRYKIIEKKQPVAFWCNPISGHNTLYWYLQNLGQGPELLIRYENEEAVDDSQLPKDRFSAERLKGVDSTLKIQPAELGDSAVYLCASSPLDRGGDTQYFGPGTRLTVL.

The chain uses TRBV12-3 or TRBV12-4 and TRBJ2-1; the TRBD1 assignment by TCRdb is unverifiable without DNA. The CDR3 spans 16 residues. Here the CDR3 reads CASRMGPTSSYNEQFF.

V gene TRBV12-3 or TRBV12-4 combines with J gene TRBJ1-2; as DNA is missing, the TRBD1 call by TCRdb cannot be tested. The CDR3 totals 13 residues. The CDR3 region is CASSLRAGYGYTF.

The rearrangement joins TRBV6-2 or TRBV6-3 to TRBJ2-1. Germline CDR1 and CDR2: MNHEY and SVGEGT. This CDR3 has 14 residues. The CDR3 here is CASSYSPKYNEQFF.

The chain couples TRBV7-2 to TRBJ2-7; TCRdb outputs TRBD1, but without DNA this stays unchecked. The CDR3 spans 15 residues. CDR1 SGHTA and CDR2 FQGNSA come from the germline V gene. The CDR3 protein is CASSLAPQGVYEQYF.

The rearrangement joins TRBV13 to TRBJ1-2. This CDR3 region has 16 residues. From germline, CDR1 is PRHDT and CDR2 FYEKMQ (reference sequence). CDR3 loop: CASSLGGGSSNYGYTF.

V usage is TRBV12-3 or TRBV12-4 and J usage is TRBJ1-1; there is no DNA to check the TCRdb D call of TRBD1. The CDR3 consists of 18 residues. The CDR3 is CASSSRTGNTKSNTEAFF.

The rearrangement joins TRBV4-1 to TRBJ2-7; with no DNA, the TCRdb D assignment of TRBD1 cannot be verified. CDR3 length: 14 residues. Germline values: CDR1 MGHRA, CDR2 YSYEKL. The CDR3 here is CASSPGVFLREQYF.

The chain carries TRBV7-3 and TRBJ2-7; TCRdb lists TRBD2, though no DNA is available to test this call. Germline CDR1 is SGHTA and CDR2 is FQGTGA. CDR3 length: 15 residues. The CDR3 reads CASSPSAGVGYEQYF.

CDR3 amino acids: CASSKRQGMYTEAFF. The chain carries TRBV7-2 and TRBJ1-1; TCRdb indicates TRBD1, and absent DNA this call remains unverified. Germline CDR1 reads SGHTA; CDR2 reads FQGNSA. The CDR3 sequence is 15 residues long.

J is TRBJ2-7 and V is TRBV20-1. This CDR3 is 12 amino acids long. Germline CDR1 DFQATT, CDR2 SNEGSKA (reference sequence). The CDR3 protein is CSAVREFYEQYF.

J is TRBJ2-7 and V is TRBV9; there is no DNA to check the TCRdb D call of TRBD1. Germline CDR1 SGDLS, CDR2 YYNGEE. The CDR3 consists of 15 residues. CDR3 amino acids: CASSAWPGTGDEQYF.

CDR3 loop: CASSPGQAREKLFF. This sequence joins TRBV7-9 and TRBJ1-4; the TRBD1 assignment by TCRdb is unverifiable without DNA. Germline loops: CDR1 SEHNR, CDR2 FQNEAQ (reference sequence). The CDR3 covers 14 residues.

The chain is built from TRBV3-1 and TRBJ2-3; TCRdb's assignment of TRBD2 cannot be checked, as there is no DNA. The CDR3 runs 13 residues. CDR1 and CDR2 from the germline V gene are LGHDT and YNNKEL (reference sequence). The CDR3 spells CASSQGSGSPQYF.

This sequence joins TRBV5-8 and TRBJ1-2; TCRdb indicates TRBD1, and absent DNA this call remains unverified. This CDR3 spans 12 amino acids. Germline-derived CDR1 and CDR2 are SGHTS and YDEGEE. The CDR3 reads CASSEGKIGYTF.

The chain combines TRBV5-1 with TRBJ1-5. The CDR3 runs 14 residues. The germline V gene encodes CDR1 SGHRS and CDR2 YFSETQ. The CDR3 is CASSLGAENQPQHF. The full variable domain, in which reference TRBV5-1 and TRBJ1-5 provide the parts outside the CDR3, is KAGVTQTPRYLIKTRGQQVTLSCSPISGHRSVSWYQQTPGQGLQFLFEYFSETQRNKGNFPGRFSGRQFSNSRSEMNVSTLELGDSALYLCASSLGAENQPQHFGDGTRLSIL.

CDR3 amino acids: CASSPSGMNTEAFF. V is TRBV6-1 and J is TRBJ1-1; TCRdb names TRBD1, which stays unverified in the absence of DNA. Germline V gene data show CDR1 as MNHNS and CDR2 as SASEGT. The CDR3 is 14 amino acids.

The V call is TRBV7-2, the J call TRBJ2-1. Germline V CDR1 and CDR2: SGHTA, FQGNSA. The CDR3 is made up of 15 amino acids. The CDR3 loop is CASSLNGGAYNEQFF.